The 30 T cell receptor beta chains given below trace back to one sample, sequenced in a study of cytomegalovirus exposure and HLA in healthy donors. Use of 60 Vbeta and 13 Jbeta primers characterized the PCR. Here immunoSEQ multiplex PCR was the method, and the copy in TCRdb shows in-frame clones only, minus some. This table has a few hundred thousand clones, 80% appearing once. The sequenced sample was PBMCs. These receptors all stem from a girl aged 2-9 years in good health and CMV-seronegative.

The rearrangement joins TRBV2 to TRBJ1-1; 9 nucleotides align to TRBD1. V shed 6 bases, J shed 5 bases, and the junction held 4 bases outside the gene matches. This CDR3 spans 13 amino acids. Germline loops: CDR1 SNHLY, CDR2 FYNNEI. DNA of the CDR3: TGTGCCAGCAGGGGACAGGGAGTAACTGAAGCTTTCTTT. It yields the protein CASRGQGVTEAFF.

In DNA form, the CDR3 reads TGTGCCAGCAGTCTTAAACCGGACAGGGAGACGGGGGAGCTGTTTTTT. Translated, it gives CASSLKPDRETGELFF. This sequence joins TRBV27 and TRBJ2-2; 8 bases are a match to TRBD1. Losses at the gene ends were 5 bases for V and 8 bases for J; bases not matched to a gene: 13. The germline V gene encodes CDR1 MNHEY and CDR2 SMNVEV (reference sequence). The CDR3 runs 16 residues.

This chain uses TRBV7-9 with TRBJ2-1; D is undetermined. Trimming took 5 bases from V and 7 from J, leaving 18 bases between them. The CDR3 sequence is 15 residues long. Germline values: CDR1 SEHNR, CDR2 FQNEAQ (reference sequence). The CDR3 nucleotides are TGTGCCAGCAGCCCAACCGCACAGTCAGGTAATGAGCAGTTCTTC. Translated, it gives CASSPTAQSGNEQFF.

The chain couples TRBV6-6 to TRBJ1-2; TRBD1 might be the D (6 bases). The CDR3 spans 12 residues. V lost 4 bases and J lost 8, with 11 bases in between. Germline loops: CDR1 MNHNY, CDR2 SVGAGI (reference sequence). The CDR3 DNA sequence: TGTGCCAGCAGTTCCACAGGGCTGGGCTACACCTTC. Amino acid sequence: CASSSTGLGYTF.

The chain has TRBV7-8 and TRBJ1-2; TRBD1 might be the D (5 bases). Trimming took off 5 bases at V and 8 bases at J, with 12 bases between the two ends. Per the germline V gene, CDR1 is SGHVS and CDR2 is FQNEAQ. This CDR3 region has 12 residues. The CDR3 DNA follows: TGTGCCAGCAGCCCTCGGACACACGGCTACACCTTC. Residues: CASSPRTHGYTF.

The chain combines TRBV18 with TRBJ1-4; no clear D gene. Germline loops: CDR1 KGHSH, CDR2 LQKENI. The CDR3 contains 15 residues. V shed 2 bases and J shed 0 bases, with 7 bases lying between them. CDR3 sequence: CASSPDISTNEKLFF. CDR3 coding DNA: TGTGCCAGCTCACCAGACATATCAACTAATGAAAAACTGTTTTTT.

This rearrangement joins TRBV28 to TRBJ1-2; D gene ambiguous. Germline V gene data show CDR1 as MDHEN and CDR2 as SYDVKM. Trimming stripped 7 bases from V and 4 bases from J, with 13 bases between. The CDR3 spans 13 residues. CDR3 sequence (DNA): TGTGCCAGCAACTATCAACCATTCTATGGCTACACCTTC. As protein: CASNYQPFYGYTF.

The gene calls are TRBV29-1 and TRBJ2-5; D is perhaps TRBD2 (5 bases). The germline CDR1 and CDR2 sequences are SQVTM and ANQGSEA. The length of the CDR3 is 14 residues. Trimming pared 6 bases from V and 0 bases from J, leaving 14 bases between. CDR3 in DNA: TGCAGCGTCTCGTCCGGGGTCCACCAAGAGACCCAGTACTTC. It yields the protein CSVSSGVHQETQYF.

This chain uses TRBV2 with TRBJ2-3; 10 nucleotides line up with TRBD2. The CDR3 is made up of 17 amino acids. Germline V lookup: CDR1 SNHLY, CDR2 FYNNEI. Trimming cost V 2 bases and J 2 bases; bases outside gene matches: 7. CDR3 coding DNA: TGTGCCAGCAGTGAATTGGGTAGCGGGGGGACCACAGATACGCAGTATTTT. It is translated as CASSELGSGGTTDTQYF.

J is TRBJ2-1 and V is TRBV7-3; TRBD2 aligns across 9 bases. J lost 4 bases, V lost 6 bases, and 10 bases had no gene match. Looked up from germline, CDR1 is SGHTA and CDR2 is FQGTGA. This CDR3 is built from 16 residues. For the CDR3, the DNA is TGTGCCAGCAGTTCCATAGCGGGGGCGGGGTACAATGAGCAGTTCTTC. Translating it yields CASSSIAGAGYNEQFF.

This clone appeared a single time. The rearrangement links TRBV5-4 to TRBJ2-7, with 7 bases lining up with TRBD2. V dropped 3 bases and J dropped 7; count of bases not matched to a gene: 10. The CDR3 is made up of 14 amino acids. Germline V gene data show CDR1 as SGHNT and CDR2 as YYREEE (reference sequence). CDR3: CASSYGLGVGEQYF. The CDR3 DNA reads TGTGCCAGCAGCTACGGACTAGGGGTTGGTGAGCAGTACTTC.

About this clone itself: The germline gene is not matched at one end of the junction; a read error may be the cause. The rearrangement links TRBV7-9 to TRBJ2-7; perhaps TRBD2 as D (7 bases). This CDR3 comprises 15 residues. Germline CDR1 SEHNR, CDR2 FQNEAQ (reference sequence). CDR3 coding DNA: TGTTCCAGCAGCTTCTTCGGGGGGCGACCCTACGAGCAGTACTTC. Its translation is CSSSFFGGRPYEQYF. The variable domain in full, completed from reference TRBV7-9 and TRBJ2-7, reads DTGVSQNPRHKITKRGQNVTFRCDPISEHNRLYWYRQTLGQGPEFLTYFQNEAQLEKSRLLSDRFSAERPKGSFSTLEIQRTEQGDSAMYLCSSSFFGGRPYEQYFGPGTRLTVT.

The rearrangement links TRBV5-1 to TRBJ1-2; D not certain. The germline V gene has CDR1 SGHRS and CDR2 YFSETQ. V lost 3 bases, J lost 4 bases, and 19 bases lay in between. The CDR3 covers 16 residues. The CDR3 nucleotides read TGCGCCAGCAGCTACCTTGAGGGTGGAGAGGGCTATGGCTACACCTTC. It encodes CASSYLEGGEGYGYTF.

This clone occurred a few times. The chain has TRBV6-1 and TRBJ2-1, with TRBD1 matching 7 bases. This CDR3 has 13 amino acids. The germline CDR1 and CDR2 sequences are MNHNS and SASEGT. The CDR3 spells CEGAPRGKFEQFF. CDR3 nucleotide sequence: TGTGAGGGGGCACCCAGGGGGAAATTTGAGCAGTTCTTC.

This rearrangement joins TRBV18 to TRBJ2-3; no definite D call. Germline loops: CDR1 KGHSH, CDR2 LQKENI. V was trimmed by 1 base and J by 2 bases, leaving 10 bases between them. The CDR3 is 15 residues long. CDR3 amino acids: CASSPRQAYTDTQYF. CDR3 nucleotides: TGTGCCAGCTCACCACGTCAAGCTTACACAGATACGCAGTATTTT.

The chain combines TRBV5-6 with TRBJ2-7; 9 bases line up with TRBD1. From germline, CDR1 is SGHDT and CDR2 YYEEEE. The CDR3 contains 16 residues. The V gene end was trimmed by 2 bases and the J gene end by 3 bases; junction bases not matched to a gene: 9. The CDR3 DNA reads as TGTGCCAGCAGCTTAAGGACAGGGGCAAGATACTACGAGCAGTACTTC. Its translation is CASSLRTGARYYEQYF. Together with reference TRBV5-6 and TRBJ2-7, the CDR3 gives the full variable domain: DAGVTQSPTHLIKTRGQQVTLRCSPKSGHDTVSWYQQALGQGPQFIFQYYEEEERQRGNFPDRFSGHQFPNYSSELNVNALLLGDSALYLCASSLRTGARYYEQYFGPGTRLTVT.

This chain joins TRBV7-9 and TRBJ1-2; D unclear. The CDR3 loop spans 14 amino acids. Germline values: CDR1 SEHNR, CDR2 FQNEAQ (reference sequence). V was clipped by 3 bases and J by 3 bases, with 11 bases between them. CDR3 in amino acids: CASSFPGLDYGYTF. CDR3 bases: TGTGCCAGCAGCTTTCCGGGTCTGGACTATGGCTACACCTTC.

V usage is TRBV6-5 and J usage is TRBJ1-5; tentative D call: TRBD1 (6 bases). The germline V gene has CDR1 MNHEY and CDR2 SVGAGI. The germline V and J ends were trimmed by 4 bases and 7 bases, with 11 bases remaining between them. This CDR3 comprises 13 residues. The CDR3 spells CASSSGASQPQHF. The CDR3 coding sequence is TGTGCCAGCAGTTCAGGGGCGAGCCAGCCCCAGCATTTT.

The V call is TRBV28, the J call TRBJ1-2; unclear D gene. Germline CDR1 reads MDHEN; CDR2 reads SYDVKM. V was pared by 10 bases and J by 7 bases, with 13 bases between. The CDR3 contains 11 residues. The CDR3 loop reads CATNIVRGYTF. The CDR3 region has the DNA TGTGCCACCAATATTGTGCGTGGCTACACCTTC.

This clone was observed once. The gene calls are TRBV6-6 and TRBJ1-5; unclear D gene. This CDR3 is 15 amino acids long. Germline V lookup: CDR1 MNHNY, CDR2 SVGAGI (reference sequence). V was clipped by 4 bases and J by 3 bases, with 13 bases between them. The CDR3 DNA sequence: TGTGCCAGCAGTTCCCAACCTACGTACAATCAGCCCCAGCATTTT. Amino acids: CASSSQPTYNQPQHF.

This clone was found a few times. J is TRBJ2-5 and V is TRBV20-1, with D unresolved. The CDR3 runs to 11 residues. The germline CDR1 and CDR2 sequences are DFQATT and SNEGSKA (reference sequence). Trimming took 6 bases from V and 5 from J, leaving 10 bases between them. The CDR3 nucleotides are TGCAGTGCGGAGATAACGGAGACCCAGTACTTC. Protein sequence: CSAEITETQYF.

This rearrangement joins TRBV5-5 to TRBJ1-6; D gene uncertain. CDR1 is SGHKS, CDR2 YYEKEE, per germline (reference sequence). The CDR3 covers 16 residues. Trimming took off 0 bases at V and 0 bases at J, with 7 bases between the two ends. In nucleotides, the CDR3 is TGTGCCAGCAGCTTGGCCACAAGCTCCTATAATTCACCCCTCCACTTT. Its translation is CASSLATSSYNSPLHF.

The chain uses TRBV28 and TRBJ1-5, with 9 nucleotides matching TRBD1. CDR1 and CDR2 (germline): MDHEN, SYDVKM. V shed 6 bases and J 1 base; nucleotides not matched to a gene: 7. The CDR3 is 16 amino acids. In DNA, the CDR3 is TGTGCCAGCAGGCCACAGGGGGCGGGCAGCAATCAGCCCCAGCATTTT. This gives the protein CASRPQGAGSNQPQHF.

The rearrangement joins TRBV10-2 to TRBJ2-2; 7 bases align to TRBD2. The V and J ends lost 6 bases and 4 bases, in that order; junction bases with no gene match: 17. The CDR3 length is 18 residues. Germline-derived CDR1 and CDR2 are WSHSY and SAAADI. The CDR3 sequence: CASSPSRVAGDGTGELFF. In DNA, the CDR3 is TGCGCCAGCAGCCCCTCACGAGTGGCGGGAGATGGCACCGGGGAGCTGTTTTTT.

This rearrangement joins TRBV19 to TRBJ2-3, with TRBD1 matching over 10 bases. The ends lost 4 bases at V and 2 bases at J; junction bases unmatched: 3. Germline V CDR1 and CDR2: LNHDA, SQIVND (reference sequence). CDR3 length equals 15 residues. CDR3 DNA: TGTGCCAGTAGTACAAGACAGGGGGCCACAGATACGCAGTATTTT. Its protein product is CASSTRQGATDTQYF.

This rearrangement joins TRBV4-1 to TRBJ2-3; TRBD1 matches 7 bases. This CDR3 has 17 amino acids. Losses at the gene ends were 4 bases for V and 0 bases for J; bases not matched to a gene: 10. CDR1 and CDR2 (germline): MGHRA, YSYEKL. The CDR3 DNA sequence: TGCGCCAGCAGCCGAGTAGGGGGCCTCACTAGCACAGATACGCAGTATTTT. This translates into CASSRVGGLTSTDTQYF.

The chain joins TRBV6-1 to TRBJ2-1; maybe TRBD2 (5 bases). Trimming left V 3 bases short and J 0 bases short, with 18 bases between. From germline, CDR1 is MNHNS and CDR2 SASEGT. The CDR3 contains 18 residues. CDR3 residues: CASSDPALGVVSYNEQFF. The CDR3, as DNA: TGTGCCAGCAGTGATCCCGCCCTCGGGGTTGTCTCCTACAATGAGCAGTTCTTC.

The chain couples TRBV7-9 to TRBJ1-4, with TRBD1 identical over 7 bases. Looked up from germline, CDR1 is SEHNR and CDR2 is FQNEAQ (reference sequence). With V trimmed by 5 bases and J by 0 bases, 9 bases remained unmatched. The length of the CDR3 is 17 residues. In nucleotides, the CDR3 is TGTGCCAGCAGCCGACAGGGCTTACGACCAACTAATGAAAAACTGTTTTTT. Translated, it gives CASSRQGLRPTNEKLFF.

The chain combines TRBV10-3 with TRBJ1-3, with D maybe TRBD1 (6 bases). CDR1 ENHRY and CDR2 SYGVKD come from the germline V gene. The CDR3 runs to 14 residues. V lost 6 bases to trimming and J lost 0 bases, with 9 bases between them. The CDR3 reads CAISWTASGNTIYF. The DNA for the CDR3 is TGTGCCATCAGCTGGACAGCCTCTGGAAACACCATATATTTT.

This rearrangement joins TRBV7-3 to TRBJ2-6; TRBD2 matches 7 bases. The CDR3 is made up of 18 amino acids. Germline V CDR1 and CDR2: SGHTA, FQGTGA. The V and J ends lost 2 bases and 0 bases, in that order; junction bases with no gene match: 7. CDR3 residues: CASSLYKRGYSGANVLTF. The CDR3 DNA follows: TGTGCCAGCAGCTTATATAAGCGGGGATACTCTGGGGCCAACGTCCTGACTTTC.